This T cell receptor (beta chain) was observed in a study of blood T cell repertoires in COVID-19. In the study overall: Acute-phase and convalescent COVID-19 samples originated in the United States, Italy and Spain. The analysed material was cDNA or gDNA that came from T cells, B-cell-depleted T cells, or PBMCs.

V shed 1 base and J shed 12 bases, with 12 bases lying between them. Germline values: CDR1 SGHTA, CDR2 FQGNSA. This CDR3 comprises 12 residues. As originally analysed: Amplification with reference gene primers provided the estimates of nucleated cell counts. Sequencing used immunoSEQ multiplex PCR; TCRdb keeps in-frame clones, though not all of them. That table is the source of V, J and clone size, and D and trimming were worked out from the DNA. The data show a few hundred thousand clones, about 90% seen once. One Seattle source followed patients from active infection through their disease course. Sequenced: peripheral blood. The chain carries TRBV7-2 and TRBJ2-5; D gene ambiguous. The TCR comes from a woman aged 30 to 39 with COVID-19, enrolled during active disease. The CDR3 DNA sequence: TGTGCCAGCAGCTTAGTTACTACCTCTAAGTACTTC. This sequence encodes CASSLVTTSKYF.